The 9 T cell receptor beta chains below come from one sample, sequenced in a study of brain T cells in children with intractable seizures. Assay used: immunoSEQ multiplex PCR; TCRdb lists only in-frame clones, some missing. The sample lists just under 65,000 clones, approximately 95% occurring once. This sample comprised peripheral blood, obtained at surgery. The origin of the receptors is a boy younger than two with focal cortical dysplasia and intractable seizures.

The count of this clone is one. V gene TRBV28 combines with J gene TRBJ1-5, with 7 bases aligning to TRBD1. This CDR3 spans 15 amino acids. V was pared by 5 bases and J by 2 bases, with 6 bases of the junction left unmatched. Germline V gene sequence: CDR1 MDHEN, CDR2 SYDVKM. The CDR3 DNA follows: TGTGCCAGCAGTGCCTCAGGGGGGGGCAATCAGCCCCAGCATTTT. It yields the protein CASSASGGGNQPQHF.

This chain joins TRBV20-1 and TRBJ2-7, with D perhaps TRBD1 (5 bases). Trimming removed 3 bases at V and 2 bases at J, with 20 bases between. Germline V gene data show CDR1 as DFQATT and CDR2 as SNEGSKA (reference sequence). CDR3 length: 16 residues. The CDR3 loop reads CSASSGKIPRTYEQYF. Written as DNA, the CDR3 is TGCAGTGCTAGTTCAGGGAAAATTCCCCGAACCTACGAGCAGTACTTC.

V gene TRBV12-5 combines with J gene TRBJ1-6; 8 nucleotides match TRBD1. The CDR3 extends over 12 amino acids. J gave up 9 bases and V 6 bases, and 1 base lay outside the gene matches. From germline, CDR1 is LGHNT and CDR2 FRNRAP. The CDR3 DNA reads as TGTGCTAGTGGACAGGGGGTTTCACCCCTCCACTTT. This encodes CASGQGVSPLHF.

This chain uses TRBV27 with TRBJ2-3; 8 positions match TRBD1. J was trimmed by 3 bases and V by 5 bases; bases with no gene match: 7. In germline, CDR1 is MNHEY, CDR2 SMNVEV (reference sequence). The CDR3 consists of 15 residues. The CDR3 sequence: CASSTWGQATDTQYF. The CDR3 coding sequence is TGTGCCAGCAGTACCTGGGGACAGGCAACAGATACGCAGTATTTT.

The rearrangement joins TRBV6-2 or TRBV6-3 to TRBJ1-6, with TRBD1 identical over 9 bases. After removal of 0 bases from V and 4 bases from J, the junction contained 4 bases not matched to a gene. The germline V gene has CDR1 MNHEY and CDR2 SVGEGT. The CDR3 runs to 17 residues. The CDR3 spells CASSYSTGGLYNSPLHF. CDR3 nucleotide sequence: TGTGCCAGCAGTTACTCGACAGGGGGATTATATAATTCACCCCTCCACTTT.

This clone came up once. J is TRBJ1-2 and V is TRBV29-1; 7 bases agree with TRBD1. V lost 0 bases to trimming and J lost 3 bases; unmatched junction nucleotides: 13. The CDR3 is made up of 17 amino acids. Per germline, CDR1 SQVTM and CDR2 ANQGSEA. In DNA, the CDR3 is TGCAGCGTTGAAGATATTAACAGGGGATGGGGTGACTATGGCTACACCTTC. This codes for CSVEDINRGWGDYGYTF.

This chain joins TRBV9 and TRBJ2-1, with 12 bases identical to TRBD2. The trim removed 1 base at V and 2 bases at J, leaving 1 base unmatched. This CDR3 has 16 amino acids. From germline, CDR1 is SGDLS and CDR2 YYNGEE. CDR3 protein: CASSVTSGGPYNEQFF. CDR3 in DNA: TGTGCCAGCAGCGTAACTAGCGGGGGGCCCTACAATGAGCAGTTCTTC. The variable domain in full, with the rest retrieved from reference TRBV9 and TRBJ2-1, is DSGVTQTPKHLITATGQRVTLRCSPRSGDLSVYWYQQSLDQGLQFLIQYYNGEERAKGNILERFSAQQFPDLHSELNLSSLELGDSALYFCASSVTSGGPYNEQFFGPGTRLTVL.

The chain couples TRBV5-4 to TRBJ2-3; possible D gene TRBD1, 6 bases. Germline CDR1 reads SGHNT; CDR2 reads YYREEE (reference sequence). V was trimmed by 7 bases and J by 6 bases, leaving 15 bases between them. This CDR3 region has 13 residues. CDR3 sequence reads: CASGHRVLDTQYF. As DNA, the CDR3 is TGTGCCAGCGGCCACAGGGTTTTGGATACGCAGTATTTT.

The chain employs TRBV27 and TRBJ1-2; D remains ambiguous. The germline V gene has CDR1 MNHEY and CDR2 SMNVEV (reference sequence). V shed 2 bases and J shed 4 bases, with 14 bases lying between them. The CDR3 has 15 residues. CDR3 sequence reads: CASSLGGNLFYGYTF. The CDR3, as DNA: TGTGCCAGCAGTTTAGGAGGGAACCTGTTCTATGGCTACACCTTC.